The rows below give T cell receptor beta chains drawn from one sample of a study of T cell repertoires in cytomegalovirus infection. TCRdb called the reads again in MiXCR, with one record for every CDR3 protein. The table records 650,000 to 850,000 distinct CDR3 sequences, just under 30% of them present only once. These TCRs' antigens remain unknown. The source was cultured CD8+ T cells from PBMCs, collected from culture after CMV antigen stimulation. Receptor source: a human donor in good health (CMV status not recorded). Some clones in this sample may be carry-over from other donors' samples. CDR3s include the opening cysteine and the closing phenylalanine or tryptophan. D genes are given only for firm matches. Expanded clones get a size class; other rows say once, few or many, or leave the size out.

d_call: NA
clone_size: NA
j_call: TRBJ2-3
v_call: TRBV10-1
cdr3_aa: CASSDYQGSTDTQYF
cdr3_nt: TGCGCCAGCAGTGACTACCAGGGATCGACAGATACGCAGTATTTT

d_call: NA
clone_size: NA
j_call: TRBJ2-1
v_call: TRBV6-5
cdr3_aa: CASSYQTPLEQFF
cdr3_nt: TGTGCCAGCAGTTATCAGACACCGTTGGAGCAGTTCTTC

d_call: NA
clone_size: few
j_call: TRBJ2-1
v_call: TRBV6-2/TRBV6-3
cdr3_aa: CASSCYRWLTHNEQFF
cdr3_nt: TGTGCCAGCAGTTGCTATCGCTGGTTAACCCACAATGAGCAGTTCTTC

d_call: NA
clone_size: NA
j_call: TRBJ2-1
v_call: TRBV9
cdr3_aa: CASSVDEGGPYNEQFF
cdr3_nt: TGTGCCAGCAGCGTAGACGAGGGGGGTCCCTACAATGAGCAGTTCTTC

d_call: NA
clone_size: many
j_call: TRBJ2-2
v_call: TRBV7-9
cdr3_aa: CASGGDWELFF
cdr3_nt: TGTGCCAGCGGCGGGGACTGGGAGCTGTTTTTT

d_call: NA
clone_size: NA
j_call: TRBJ2-7
v_call: TRBV13
cdr3_aa: CASSLGLAQGHEQYF
cdr3_nt: TGTGCCAGCAGCTTAGGGCTGGCCCAAGGCCACGAGCAGTACTTC

d_call: TRBD1
clone_size: few
j_call: TRBJ2-5
v_call: TRBV7-8
cdr3_aa: CASSLGTGMETQYF
cdr3_nt: TGTGCCAGCAGCCTTGGGACAGGGATGGAGACCCAGTACTTC

d_call: NA
clone_size: few
j_call: TRBJ2-3
v_call: TRBV12-3/TRBV12-4
cdr3_aa: CASSSLLGDAQYF
cdr3_nt: TGTGCCAGCAGTTCCCTCCTGGGGGACGCGCAGTATTTT

d_call: NA
clone_size: few
j_call: TRBJ2-1
v_call: TRBV14
cdr3_aa: CASSQDHAGGYNEQFF
cdr3_nt: TGTGCCAGCAGCCAAGATCATGCGGGCGGATACAATGAGCAGTTCTTC

d_call: NA
clone_size: few
j_call: TRBJ2-1
v_call: TRBV7-9
cdr3_aa: CASSPGWRGDNEQFF
cdr3_nt: TGTGCCAGCAGCCCGGGGTGGAGGGGGGACAATGAGCAGTTCTTC

d_call: NA
clone_size: NA
j_call: TRBJ2-1
v_call: TRBV20-1
cdr3_aa: CSARDRNRIYNEQFF
cdr3_nt: TGCAGTGCTAGAGATAGGAACAGAATCTACAATGAGCAGTTCTTC

d_call: TRBD1
clone_size: NA
j_call: TRBJ2-1
v_call: TRBV7-9
cdr3_aa: CASSRQGTPYNEQFF
cdr3_nt: TGTGCCAGCAGCCGACAGGGGACCCCCTACAATGAGCAGTTCTTC

d_call: TRBD2
clone_size: many
j_call: TRBJ2-7
v_call: TRBV27
cdr3_aa: CASITQAGATYEQYF
cdr3_nt: TGTGCCAGCATTACACAGGCGGGAGCCACCTACGAGCAGTACTTC

d_call: NA
clone_size: NA
j_call: TRBJ1-1
v_call: TRBV10-3
cdr3_aa: CAISDPTTGLDTEAFF
cdr3_nt: TGTGCCATCAGTGACCCCACGACAGGATTGGACACTGAAGCTTTCTTT

d_call: NA
clone_size: NA
j_call: TRBJ1-5
v_call: TRBV19
cdr3_aa: CASSMNGYSNQPQHF
cdr3_nt: TGTGCCAGTAGTATGAACGGATATAGCAATCAGCCCCAGCATTTT

d_call: TRBD1
clone_size: many
j_call: TRBJ1-6
v_call: TRBV19
cdr3_aa: CASSIRTGGPYNSPLHF
cdr3_nt: TGTGCCAGTAGTATCCGGACAGGGGGCCCCTATAATTCACCCCTCCACTTT

d_call: NA
clone_size: NA
j_call: TRBJ1-1
v_call: TRBV4-1
cdr3_aa: CASSQGMGPGSTEAFF
cdr3_nt: TGCGCCAGCAGCCAAGGGATGGGCCCGGGGAGCACTGAAGCTTTCTTT

d_call: NA
clone_size: NA
j_call: TRBJ2-3
v_call: TRBV4-1
cdr3_aa: CASSQRGLRTDTQYF
cdr3_nt: TGCGCCAGCAGCCAGAGGGGTTTGAGGACAGATACGCAGTATTTT

d_call: NA
clone_size: NA
j_call: TRBJ1-2
v_call: TRBV4-1
cdr3_aa: CASSQDLGTSRGYTF
cdr3_nt: TGCGCCAGCAGCCAAGATCTCGGGACGAGTCGAGGCTACACCTTC

d_call: TRBD1
clone_size: many
j_call: TRBJ2-1
v_call: TRBV20-1
cdr3_aa: CSAHEPGQGSYNEQFF
cdr3_nt: TGCAGTGCTCACGAACCGGGACAGGGTTCCTACAATGAGCAGTTCTTC

d_call: NA
clone_size: NA
j_call: TRBJ1-6
v_call: TRBV7-9
cdr3_aa: CASSSPRGGSSYNSPLHF
cdr3_nt: TGTGCCAGCAGCTCCCCTAGGGGAGGTAGCTCCTATAATTCACCCCTCCACTTT

d_call: NA
clone_size: NA
j_call: TRBJ1-4
v_call: TRBV7-6
cdr3_aa: CASSSLGPDATNEKLFF
cdr3_nt: TGTGCCAGCAGCTCGCTAGGGCCAGATGCAACTAATGAAAAACTGTTTTTT

d_call: NA
clone_size: NA
j_call: TRBJ1-1
v_call: TRBV7-8
cdr3_aa: CASSSLAQRQIMNTEAFF
cdr3_nt: TGTGCCAGCAGCTCCCTAGCCCAAAGACAGATCATGAACACTGAAGCTTTCTTT

d_call: NA
clone_size: NA
j_call: TRBJ1-1
v_call: TRBV19
cdr3_aa: CASSTGGAAEAFF
cdr3_nt: TGTGCCAGTAGTACGGGGGGGGCTGCTGAAGCTTTTTTT

d_call: NA
clone_size: few
j_call: TRBJ2-5
v_call: TRBV7-9
cdr3_aa: CASSLKGLQETQYF
cdr3_nt: TGTGCCAGCAGCTTAAAAGGGCTCCAAGAGACCCAGTACTTC

d_call: NA
clone_size: NA
j_call: TRBJ1-2
v_call: TRBV6-2/TRBV6-3
cdr3_aa: CASSYRQTIYGYTF
cdr3_nt: TGTGCCAGCAGTTATCGACAAACCATCTATGGCTACACCTTC

d_call: NA
clone_size: few
j_call: TRBJ1-3
v_call: TRBV10-3
cdr3_aa: CATTAGIPGNTIYF
cdr3_nt: TGTGCCACCACAGCGGGGATCCCTGGAAACACCATATATTTT

d_call: NA
clone_size: few
j_call: TRBJ1-3
v_call: TRBV28
cdr3_aa: CASSSMVWSATGGNTIYF
cdr3_nt: TGTGCCAGCAGTTCCATGGTATGGTCCGCGACGGGGGGAAACACCATATATTTT

d_call: TRBD1
clone_size: NA
j_call: TRBJ1-5
v_call: TRBV6-1
cdr3_aa: CASSEVTGLGRISNQPQHF
cdr3_nt: TGTGCCAGCAGTGAAGTGACAGGGCTCGGGCGAATTAGCAATCAGCCCCAGCATTTT

d_call: TRBD1
clone_size: NA
j_call: TRBJ2-1
v_call: TRBV29-1
cdr3_aa: CSVEDYEGQGAVDEQFF
cdr3_nt: TGCAGCGTTGAAGATTATGAGGGACAGGGGGCAGTCGATGAGCAGTTCTTC

d_call: NA
clone_size: few
j_call: TRBJ2-5
v_call: TRBV7-7
cdr3_aa: CASSFRAGSQETQYF
cdr3_nt: TGTGCTAGCAGCTTCCGGGCCGGGTCTCAAGAGACCCAGTACTTC

d_call: NA
clone_size: many
j_call: TRBJ2-2
v_call: TRBV12-3/TRBV12-4
cdr3_aa: CASSLNGELFF
cdr3_nt: TGTGCCAGCAGTTTAAACGGGGAGCTGTTTTTT

d_call: NA
clone_size: few
j_call: TRBJ1-3
v_call: TRBV6-5
cdr3_aa: CASSLYPGTTIYF
cdr3_nt: TGTGCCAGCAGCCTATACCCAGGGACCACCATATATTTT

d_call: TRBD1
clone_size: NA
j_call: TRBJ1-5
v_call: TRBV7-4
cdr3_aa: CASSHPGQGVDQPQHF
cdr3_nt: TGTGCCAGCAGCCACCCGGGACAGGGGGTCGATCAGCCCCAGCATTTT

d_call: TRBD1
clone_size: NA
j_call: TRBJ2-6
v_call: TRBV27
cdr3_aa: CATMLQGVSGANVLTF
cdr3_nt: TGTGCCACCATGTTACAGGGGGTATCTGGGGCCAACGTCCTGACTTTC

d_call: NA
clone_size: few
j_call: TRBJ2-1
v_call: TRBV6-2/TRBV6-3
cdr3_aa: CASSYSDYGWNEQFF
cdr3_nt: TGTGCCAGCAGTTACTCGGACTATGGGTGGAATGAGCAGTTCTTC

d_call: NA
clone_size: once
j_call: TRBJ1-2
v_call: TRBV14
cdr3_aa: CASSQFRDDYGYTF
cdr3_nt: TGTGCCAGCAGCCAATTCAGGGATGACTATGGCTACACCTTC

d_call: NA
clone_size: many
j_call: TRBJ1-1
v_call: TRBV7-9
cdr3_aa: CASSSGQGATEAFF
cdr3_nt: TGTGCCAGCTCCTCCGGGCAGGGTGCAACTGAAGCTTTCTTT

d_call: NA
clone_size: NA
j_call: TRBJ2-1
v_call: TRBV12-3/TRBV12-4
cdr3_aa: CASSPPPAISNEQFF
cdr3_nt: TGTGCCAGCAGTCCGCCCCCCGCGATCAGCAATGAGCAGTTCTTC

d_call: NA
clone_size: NA
j_call: TRBJ1-4
v_call: TRBV7-9
cdr3_aa: CASSPLLRNKKLFF
cdr3_nt: TGTGCCAGCAGCCCCCTCCTCCGAAATAAAAAACTGTTTTTT